A selection of T cell receptor beta chains follows, all from one sample in a study of long-term antiretroviral therapy in people with HIV. Only in-frame clones appear in the TCRdb table, and some are missing; sequencing was by immunoSEQ multiplex PCR. The data hold some 38,000 clones, with around 75% observed a single time. The sequencing here drew on unsorted PBMCs, taken 1.5 years after starting antiretroviral therapy. All receptors come from a man aged 18 to 30 with HIV. The CDR3 runs from the conserved cysteine through the conserved F or W. The order of the fields is V gene, J gene, CDR3 protein.

TRBV4-1,TRBJ2-6,CASSHNIALAGVSGANVLTF
TRBV23-1,TRBJ2-7,CASSLLSGLAAYEQYF
TRBV10-3,TRBJ2-5,CAISDTLQETQYF
TRBV6-5,TRBJ2-7,CASSYRTAGKAREQYF
TRBV19,TRBJ2-7,CASSKGGTSGRVRNYEQYF
TRBV19,TRBJ1-1,CASRWGSRGANSEAFF
TRBV29-1,TRBJ1-3,CSAGAGQPGNTIYF
TRBV9,TRBJ2-7,CASSPRVSRSYEQYF
TRBV7-9,TRBJ2-2,CASSLLGPGRAGELFF
TRBV5-1,TRBJ2-1,CASSLTALAEQFF
TRBV28,TRBJ1-3,CASSSRSTSGNTIYF
TRBV6-5,TRBJ2-6,CASSYEDTGANVLTF
TRBV28,TRBJ2-7,CATSRLAGEQYF
TRBV18,TRBJ2-5,CASSPLNDRVEETQYF
TRBV5-1,TRBJ1-1,CASSYTTGASTEAFF
TRBV19,TRBJ1-5,CASSIWGREVNQPQHF
TRBV29-1,TRBJ2-3,CSVPLFGLAGGPGDTQYF
TRBV12-5,TRBJ1-1,CASSRSPRDEAFF
TRBV4-3,TRBJ2-5,CASSQEEAARETQYF
TRBV27,TRBJ2-7,CASSLSSYEQYF
TRBV5-6,TRBJ2-1,CASSLRGTAYNEQFF
TRBV7-2,TRBJ1-3,CASSLETVSLSGNTIYF
TRBV6-5,TRBJ1-5,CASSRTGSGNQPQHF
TRBV5-4,TRBJ2-7,CASSQQGPTREGQYF
TRBV7-9,TRBJ2-3,CASTLDGLAGVAQYF
TRBV7-2,TRBJ2-5,CASSHLETQYF
TRBV6-1,TRBJ2-4,CASGLAGVGYIQYF
TRBV5-4,TRBJ2-7,CASSIRKGEQYF
TRBV7-2,TRBJ2-7,CASSLDNRVRQYF
TRBV6-5,TRBJ2-7,CASSPGGSEQYF
TRBV28,TRBJ2-7,CASSLGAGPSYEQYF
TRBV27,TRBJ2-1,CASSFYRDYNEQFF
TRBV20-1,TRBJ2-7,CSAPGAYEQYF
TRBV14,TRBJ1-1,CASSRIGAGAAETEAFF
TRBV6-5,TRBJ2-1,CASSYVASGRDEQFF
TRBV6-1,TRBJ1-1,CASSENFYEAFF
TRBV19,TRBJ1-5,CASSTVGGNQPQHF
TRBV25-1,TRBJ2-7,CASTNHYEQYF
TRBV7-8,TRBJ1-5,CASRGGGNQPQHF
TRBV4-3,TRBJ1-3,CASSQGLRDTGNTIYF
TRBV5-6,TRBJ2-1,CASSFLGTQSSVFF
TRBV18,TRBJ2-5,CASSPSRETQYF
TRBV19,TRBJ1-2,CASSIWAGMHGYTF
TRBV4-3,TRBJ2-7,CASSHAGGNYEQYF
TRBV20-1,TRBJ1-1,CSATLTEAFF
TRBV6-5,TRBJ1-4,CASSYSRQADREKLFF
TRBV27,TRBJ1-2,CASRTGFEGYTF
TRBV27,TRBJ2-1,CASSLGTAGDNEQFF
TRBV6-5,TRBJ1-1,CASKVAMNTEAFF
TRBV5-6,TRBJ2-7,CASSLGGGPEYF
TRBV27,TRBJ2-7,CASSRTGDTYEQYF
TRBV13,TRBJ2-1,CASSSGGSYNEQFF
TRBV29-1,TRBJ2-3,CSVVGVGDTQYF
TRBV5-1,TRBJ1-1,CASSLKTLNTEAFF